This is a list of T cell receptor beta chains from one sample in a study of post-analysis software for immune sequencing data. TCRdb re-called the PCR reads through MiXCR, storing one row per CDR3 protein. The sample yields roughly 800,000 distinct CDR3 sequences, around 53% seen once. The source material was blood. These receptors were taken from a girl aged 5-17 years with multiple sclerosis. The CDR3 runs from the conserved cysteine through the conserved F or W. A D gene is named only where the DNA matches it firmly. Not every row has a clone size; where given, it reads once, few, many or a size class.

cdr3_nt	cdr3_aa	j_call	clone_size	v_call	d_call	cdr3_length
TGCAGCGTCGCTCAATGGTCTCGGACACTTACCTACGAGCAGTACTTC	CSVAQWSRTLTYEQYF	TRBJ2-7	NA	TRBV29-1	NA	16
TGTGCCAGCAGTGAAGGGACAGGGGCCATTCAGTACTTC	CASSEGTGAIQYF	TRBJ2-4	NA	TRBV25-1	TRBD1	13
TGCAGCGTTGGGCAAGTGAAAGAGACCCAGTACTTC	CSVGQVKETQYF	TRBJ2-5	NA	TRBV29-1	NA	12
TGTGCCAGCAGTTCGGGGGCAGGAAGCAATCAGCCCCAGCATTTT	CASSSGAGSNQPQHF	TRBJ1-5	NA	TRBV6-5	NA	15
TGCAGTGCTGGTATAGCGGGGAACACAGATACGCAGTATTTT	CSAGIAGNTDTQYF	TRBJ2-3	NA	TRBV20-1	TRBD2	14
TGCAGTGCTAGAGATACCGGGGAATACAATGAGCAGTTCTTC	CSARDTGEYNEQFF	TRBJ2-1	NA	TRBV20-1	NA	14
TGTGCCAGCAGCTTAAATTTGAGGGGACAGACCTCTGGGGCCAACGTCCTGACTTTC	CASSLNLRGQTSGANVLTF	TRBJ2-6	NA	TRBV7-3	TRBD1	19
TGTGCCAGCAGCTCGACAGGTGACTCCTACAATGAGCAGTTCTTC	CASSSTGDSYNEQFF	TRBJ2-1	NA	TRBV7-6	NA	15
TGCAGCGTCGCGGGACTAGCGGAGACCACAGATACGCAGTATTTT	CSVAGLAETTDTQYF	TRBJ2-3	few	TRBV29-1	TRBD2	15
TGTGCCAGCAGCGAGTACATCGCAGATACGCAGTATTTT	CASSEYIADTQYF	TRBJ2-3	NA	TRBV7-2	NA	13
TGTGCCAGCAGTGATCTCTCTGCGGGGAGGGGTTACGAGCAGTACTTC	CASSDLSAGRGYEQYF	TRBJ2-7	NA	TRBV25-1	TRBD2	16
TGTGCCAGCAGTTTCAGGGACCCCCAGCCCCAGCATTTT	CASSFRDPQPQHF	TRBJ1-5	NA	TRBV12-3/TRBV12-4	NA	13
TGTGCCAGCAGCTTAAGGGCCGAGAGCGCAGATACGCAGTATTTT	CASSLRAESADTQYF	TRBJ2-3	few	TRBV7-3	NA	15
TGTGCCAGCAGCTTTCGGGGGGATAGCACAGATACGCAGTATTTT	CASSFRGDSTDTQYF	TRBJ2-3	NA	TRBV7-9	TRBD2	15
TGCAGTGCTAGAATCGGTGTCGGCACAGATACGCAGTATTTT	CSARIGVGTDTQYF	TRBJ2-3	NA	TRBV20-1	NA	14
TGTGCCAGCAGTGAATCCGACAACTCCTACGAGCAGTACTTC	CASSESDNSYEQYF	TRBJ2-7	NA	TRBV25-1	NA	14
TGCAGCGTCGGGAACCACTCCTACGAGCAGTACTTC	CSVGNHSYEQYF	TRBJ2-7	NA	TRBV29-1	NA	12
TGCGCCAGCAGCCAAGAACCGGGCGGGGGAATCACAGATACGCAGTATTTT	CASSQEPGGGITDTQYF	TRBJ2-3	NA	TRBV4-3	TRBD2	17
TGCGCCAGCAGCCTAGGGACTAGCGGGAGACCGACCTACAATGAGCAGTTCTTC	CASSLGTSGRPTYNEQFF	TRBJ2-1	few	TRBV5-1	TRBD2	18
TGCAGTGCTAGCGGGAGGGACACCGAGACCCAGTACTTC	CSASGRDTETQYF	TRBJ2-5	few	TRBV20-1	TRBD2	13
TGTGCCAGCAGCTCCTTTAGCGGGGGGAACCAAGAGACCCAGTACTTC	CASSSFSGGNQETQYF	TRBJ2-5	few	TRBV11-2	TRBD2	16
TGTGCCAGCAAACCCGGGGAGCGCGACGAGCAGTACTTC	CASKPGERDEQYF	TRBJ2-7	NA	TRBV7-2	NA	13
TGTGCCAGCAGTGACTCGACGTGGGGTGAGCAGTTCTTC	CASSDSTWGEQFF	TRBJ2-1	few	TRBV6-4	NA	13